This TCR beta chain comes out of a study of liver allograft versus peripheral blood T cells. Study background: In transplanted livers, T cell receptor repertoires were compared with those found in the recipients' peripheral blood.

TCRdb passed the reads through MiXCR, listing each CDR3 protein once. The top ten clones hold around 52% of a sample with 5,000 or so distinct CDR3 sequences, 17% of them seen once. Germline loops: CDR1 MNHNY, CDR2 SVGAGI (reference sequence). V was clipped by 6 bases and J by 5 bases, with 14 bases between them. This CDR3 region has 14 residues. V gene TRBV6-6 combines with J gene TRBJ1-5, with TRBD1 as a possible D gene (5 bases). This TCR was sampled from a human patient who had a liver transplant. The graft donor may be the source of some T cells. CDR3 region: CASSTSGAYQPQHF. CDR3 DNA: TGTGCCAGCAGCACCTCCGGGGCCTATCAGCCCCAGCATTTT.